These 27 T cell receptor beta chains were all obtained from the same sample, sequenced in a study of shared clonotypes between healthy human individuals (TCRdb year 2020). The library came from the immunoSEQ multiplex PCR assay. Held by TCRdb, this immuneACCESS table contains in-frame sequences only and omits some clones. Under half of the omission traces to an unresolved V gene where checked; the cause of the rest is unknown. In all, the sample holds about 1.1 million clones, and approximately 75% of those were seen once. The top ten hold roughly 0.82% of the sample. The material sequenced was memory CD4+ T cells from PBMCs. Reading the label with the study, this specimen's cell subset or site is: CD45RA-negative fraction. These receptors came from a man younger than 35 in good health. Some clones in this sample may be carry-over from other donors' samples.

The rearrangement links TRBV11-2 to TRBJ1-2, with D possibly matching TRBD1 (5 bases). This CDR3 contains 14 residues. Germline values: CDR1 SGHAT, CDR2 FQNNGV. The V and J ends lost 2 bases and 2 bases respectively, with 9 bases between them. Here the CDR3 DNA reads TGTGCCAGCAGCTTATGGGACCACAACTATGGCTACACCTTC. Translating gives CASSLWDHNYGYTF.

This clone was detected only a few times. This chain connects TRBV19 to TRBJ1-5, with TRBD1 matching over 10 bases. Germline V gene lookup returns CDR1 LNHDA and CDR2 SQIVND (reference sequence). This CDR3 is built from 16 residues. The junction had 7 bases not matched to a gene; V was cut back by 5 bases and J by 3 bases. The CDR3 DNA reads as TGTGCCAGTAGTGCTCGGGACAGGGGAAACAATCAGCCCCAGCATTTT. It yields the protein CASSARDRGNNQPQHF.

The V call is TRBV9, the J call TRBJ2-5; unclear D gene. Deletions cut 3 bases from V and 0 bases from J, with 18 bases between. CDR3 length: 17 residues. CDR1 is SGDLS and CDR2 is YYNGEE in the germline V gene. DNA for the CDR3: TGTGCCAGCAGCGATTTGGGAAAAGCCCGGTACCAAGAGACCCAGTACTTC. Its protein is CASSDLGKARYQETQYF.

For the CDR3, the DNA is TGTGCCAGTAGTGGGTACGTGGCTGGGGCCAACGTCCTGACTTTC. Protein: CASSGYVAGANVLTF. The chain employs TRBV19 and TRBJ2-6; D unresolved. Trimming left V 5 bases short and J 2 bases short, with 10 bases between. CDR1 is LNHDA and CDR2 is SQIVND in the germline V gene (reference sequence). The CDR3 length is 15 residues. The entire variable domain, with the rest obtained from reference TRBV19 and TRBJ2-6, is as follows: DGGITQSPKYLFRKEGQNVTLSCEQNLNHDAMYWYRQDPGQGLRLIYYSQIVNDFQKGDIAEGYSVSREKKESFPLTVTSAQKNPTAFYLCASSGYVAGANVLTFGAGSRLTVL.

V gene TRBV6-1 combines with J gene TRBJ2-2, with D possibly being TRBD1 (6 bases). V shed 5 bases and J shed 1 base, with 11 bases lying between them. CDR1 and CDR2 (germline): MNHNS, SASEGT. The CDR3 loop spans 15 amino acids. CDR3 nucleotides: TGTGCCAGCAGTTCTTCAGGGGTGAACACCGGGGAGCTGTTTTTT. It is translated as CASSSSGVNTGELFF.

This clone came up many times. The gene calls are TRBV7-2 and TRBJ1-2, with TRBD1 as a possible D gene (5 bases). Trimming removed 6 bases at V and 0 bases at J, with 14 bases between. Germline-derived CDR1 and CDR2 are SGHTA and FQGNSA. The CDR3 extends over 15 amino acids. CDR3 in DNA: TGTGCCAGCAGATCCATGGGGGAATCTAACTATGGCTACACCTTC. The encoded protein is CASRSMGESNYGYTF.

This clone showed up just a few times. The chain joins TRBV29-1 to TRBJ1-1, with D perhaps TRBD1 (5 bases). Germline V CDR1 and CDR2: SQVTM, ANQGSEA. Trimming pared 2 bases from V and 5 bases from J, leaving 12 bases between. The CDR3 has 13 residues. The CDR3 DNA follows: TGCAGCGTTGAAATCGGGGGTGGGACTGAAGCTTTCTTT. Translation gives CSVEIGGGTEAFF.

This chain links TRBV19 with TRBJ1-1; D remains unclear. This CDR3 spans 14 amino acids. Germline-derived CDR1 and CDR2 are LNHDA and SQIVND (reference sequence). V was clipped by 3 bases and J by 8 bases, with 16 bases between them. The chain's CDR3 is CASSIGRAPFEAFF. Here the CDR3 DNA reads TGTGCCAGTAGTATCGGACGGGCTCCCTTCGAAGCTTTCTTT. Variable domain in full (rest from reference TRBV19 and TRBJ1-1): DGGITQSPKYLFRKEGQNVTLSCEQNLNHDAMYWYRQDPGQGLRLIYYSQIVNDFQKGDIAEGYSVSREKKESFPLTVTSAQKNPTAFYLCASSIGRAPFEAFFGQGTRLTVV.

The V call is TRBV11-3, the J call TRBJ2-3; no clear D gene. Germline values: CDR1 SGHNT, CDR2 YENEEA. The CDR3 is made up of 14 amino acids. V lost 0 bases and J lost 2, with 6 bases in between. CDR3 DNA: TGTGCCAGCAGCTTAGACAGAATCACAGATACGCAGTATTTT. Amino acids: CASSLDRITDTQYF.

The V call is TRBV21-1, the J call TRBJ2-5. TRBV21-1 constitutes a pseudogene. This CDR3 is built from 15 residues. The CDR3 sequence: CARVPGRGYQETQYF. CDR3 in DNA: TGTGCCAGGGTACCGGGGCGCGGGTACCAAGAGACCCAGTACTTC.

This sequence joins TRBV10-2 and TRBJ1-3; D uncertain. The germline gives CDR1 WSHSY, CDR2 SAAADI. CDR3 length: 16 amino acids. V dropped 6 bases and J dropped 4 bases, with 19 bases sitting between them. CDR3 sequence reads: CASSAGRPTQGNTIYF. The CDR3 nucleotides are TGCGCCAGCAGCGCCGGACGTCCGACCCAAGGAAACACCATATATTTT.

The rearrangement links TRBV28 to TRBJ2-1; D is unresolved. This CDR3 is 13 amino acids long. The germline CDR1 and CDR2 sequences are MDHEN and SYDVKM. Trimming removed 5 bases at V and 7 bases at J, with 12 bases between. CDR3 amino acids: CASSPQMGNEQFF. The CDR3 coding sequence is TGTGCCAGCAGTCCCCAAATGGGGAATGAGCAGTTCTTC.

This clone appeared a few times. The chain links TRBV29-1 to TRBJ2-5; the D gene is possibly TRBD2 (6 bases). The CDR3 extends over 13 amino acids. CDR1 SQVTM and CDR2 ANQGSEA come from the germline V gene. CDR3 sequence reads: CSGGWAGGETQYF. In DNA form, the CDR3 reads TGCAGTGGAGGATGGGCCGGGGGAGAGACCCAGTACTTC.

The CDR3 loop is CASSSTRFYEQYF. CDR3 sequence (DNA): TGTGCCAGCAGCTCTACTAGGTTCTACGAGCAGTACTTC. The chain is built from TRBV6-4 and TRBJ2-7, with D perhaps TRBD2 (5 bases). This CDR3 comprises 13 residues. V dropped 6 bases and J dropped 3 bases, with 12 bases sitting between them. Germline CDR1 MRHNA, CDR2 SNTAGT.

The CDR3 sequence: CATEGAFRYEQYF. The CDR3 bases are TGTGCCACGGAGGGCGCATTCCGATACGAGCAGTACTTC. The chain carries TRBV28 and TRBJ2-7; D may be TRBD2 (6 bases). Trimming pared 10 bases from V and 4 bases from J, leaving 17 bases between. Germline CDR1 reads MDHEN; CDR2 reads SYDVKM. This CDR3 has 13 residues. Supplemented by reference TRBV28 and TRBJ2-7, the full variable domain reads DVKVTQSSRYLVKRTGEKVFLECVQDMDHENMFWYRQDPGLGLRLIYFSYDVKMKEKGDIPEGYSVSREKKERFSLILESASTNQTSMYLCATEGAFRYEQYFGPGTRLTVT.

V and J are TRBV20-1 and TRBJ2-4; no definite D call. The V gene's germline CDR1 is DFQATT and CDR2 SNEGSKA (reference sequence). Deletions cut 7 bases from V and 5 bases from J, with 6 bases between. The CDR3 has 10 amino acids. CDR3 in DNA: TGCAGTGGGGGTGAAAACATTCAGTACTTC. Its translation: CSGGENIQYF.

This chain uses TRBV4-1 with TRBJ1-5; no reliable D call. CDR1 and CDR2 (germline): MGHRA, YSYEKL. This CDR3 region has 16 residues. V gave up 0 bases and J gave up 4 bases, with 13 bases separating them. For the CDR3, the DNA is TGCGCCAGCAGCCAAGATGGTCGTAGAGGGAATCAGCCCCAGCATTTT. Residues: CASSQDGRRGNQPQHF.

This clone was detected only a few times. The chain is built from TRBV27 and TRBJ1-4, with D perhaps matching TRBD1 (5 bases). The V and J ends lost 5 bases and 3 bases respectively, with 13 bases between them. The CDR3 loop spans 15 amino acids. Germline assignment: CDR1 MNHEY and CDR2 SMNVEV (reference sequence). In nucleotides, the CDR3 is TGTGCCAGCAGTCCTTGGGGGGGAGCTAATGAAAAACTGTTTTTT. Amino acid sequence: CASSPWGGANEKLFF.

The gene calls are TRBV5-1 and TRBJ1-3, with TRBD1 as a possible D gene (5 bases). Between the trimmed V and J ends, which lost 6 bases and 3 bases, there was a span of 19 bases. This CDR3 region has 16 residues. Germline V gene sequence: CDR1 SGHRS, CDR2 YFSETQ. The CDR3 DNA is TGCGCCAGCACCACCGGGTCGGGGGGGAATGGAAACACCATATATTTT. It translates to CASTTGSGGNGNTIYF. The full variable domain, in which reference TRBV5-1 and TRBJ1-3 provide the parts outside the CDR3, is KAGVTQTPRYLIKTRGQQVTLSCSPISGHRSVSWYQQTPGQGLQFLFEYFSETQRNKGNFPGRFSGRQFSNSRSEMNVSTLELGDSALYLCASTTGSGGNGNTIYFGEGSWLTVV.

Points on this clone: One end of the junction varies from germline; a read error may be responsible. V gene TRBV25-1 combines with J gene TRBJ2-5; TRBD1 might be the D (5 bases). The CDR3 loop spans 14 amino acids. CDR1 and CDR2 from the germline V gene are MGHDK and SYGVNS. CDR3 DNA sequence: TGTGCCGGCAGTGAGGCAGGGTACAAAGAGACCCAGTACTTC. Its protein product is CAGSEAGYKETQYF. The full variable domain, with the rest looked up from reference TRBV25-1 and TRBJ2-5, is EADIYQTPRYLVIGTGKKITLECSQTMGHDKMYWYQQDPGMELHLIHYSYGVNSTEKGDLSSESTVSRIRTEHFPLTLESARPSHTSQYLCAGSEAGYKETQYFGPGTRLLVL.

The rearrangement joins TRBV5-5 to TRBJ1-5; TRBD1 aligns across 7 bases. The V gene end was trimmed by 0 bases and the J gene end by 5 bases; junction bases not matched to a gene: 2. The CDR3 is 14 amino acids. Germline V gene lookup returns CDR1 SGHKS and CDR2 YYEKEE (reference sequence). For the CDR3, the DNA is TGTGCCAGCAGCTTGGCAGGGGGGTATCAGCCCCAGCATTTT. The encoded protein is CASSLAGGYQPQHF. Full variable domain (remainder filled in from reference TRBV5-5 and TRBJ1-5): DAGVTQSPTHLIKTRGQQVTLRCSPISGHKSVSWYQQVLGQGPQFIFQYYEKEERGRGNFPDRFSARQFPNYSSELNVNALLLGDSALYLCASSLAGGYQPQHFGDGTRLSIL.

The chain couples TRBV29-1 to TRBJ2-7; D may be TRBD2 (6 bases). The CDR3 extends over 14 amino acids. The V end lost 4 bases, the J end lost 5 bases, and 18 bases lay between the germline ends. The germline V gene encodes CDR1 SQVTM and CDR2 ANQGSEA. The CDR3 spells CSVVIGLRVHEQYF. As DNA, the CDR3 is TGCAGCGTTGTGATCGGACTACGGGTCCACGAGCAGTACTTC.

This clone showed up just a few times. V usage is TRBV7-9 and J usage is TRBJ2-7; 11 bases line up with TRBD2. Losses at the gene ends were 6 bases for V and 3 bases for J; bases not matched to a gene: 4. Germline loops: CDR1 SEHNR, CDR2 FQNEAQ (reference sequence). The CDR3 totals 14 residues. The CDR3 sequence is CASSLAGGLYEQYF. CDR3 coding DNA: TGTGCCAGCAGTCTAGCGGGAGGTCTCTACGAGCAGTACTTC.

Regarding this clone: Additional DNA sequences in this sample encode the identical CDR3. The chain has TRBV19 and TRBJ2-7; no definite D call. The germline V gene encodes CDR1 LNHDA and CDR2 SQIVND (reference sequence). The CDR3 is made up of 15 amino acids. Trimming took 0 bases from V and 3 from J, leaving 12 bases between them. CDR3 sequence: CASSIDSQQNYEQYF. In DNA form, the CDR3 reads TGTGCCAGTAGTATAGATTCGCAACAGAACTACGAGCAGTACTTC.

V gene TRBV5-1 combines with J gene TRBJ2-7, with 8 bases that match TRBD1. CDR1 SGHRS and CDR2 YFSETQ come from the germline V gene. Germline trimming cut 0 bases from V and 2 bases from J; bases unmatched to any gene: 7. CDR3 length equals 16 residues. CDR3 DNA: TGCGCCAGCAGCTTGGCCGGACAGGGTAGCACCTACGAGCAGTACTTC. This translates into CASSLAGQGSTYEQYF. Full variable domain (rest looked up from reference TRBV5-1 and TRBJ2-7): KAGVTQTPRYLIKTRGQQVTLSCSPISGHRSVSWYQQTPGQGLQFLFEYFSETQRNKGNFPGRFSGRQFSNSRSEMNVSTLELGDSALYLCASSLAGQGSTYEQYFGPGTRLTVT.

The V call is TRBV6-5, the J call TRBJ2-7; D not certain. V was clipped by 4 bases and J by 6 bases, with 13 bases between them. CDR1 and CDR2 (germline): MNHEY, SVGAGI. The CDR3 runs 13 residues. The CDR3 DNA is TGTGCCAGCAGTTTCGCGTCCTCGGGCGAGCAGTACTTC. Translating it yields CASSFASSGEQYF.

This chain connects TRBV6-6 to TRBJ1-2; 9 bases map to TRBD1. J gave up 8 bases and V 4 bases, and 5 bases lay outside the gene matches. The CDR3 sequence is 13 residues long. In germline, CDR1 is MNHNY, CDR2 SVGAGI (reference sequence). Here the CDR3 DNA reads TGTGCCAGCAGTTCTACAGGGGGCGCGGGCTACACCTTC. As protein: CASSSTGGAGYTF.